This entry lists 8 T cell receptor beta chains sequenced from one sample in a study of somatic mutations in cytotoxic T cells in rheumatoid arthritis. Repertoires were generated with immunoSEQ multiplex PCR, while TCRdb's copy carries only in-frame clones and drops some. The data hold about 19,000 clones, with approximately 87% observed a single time. The sample taken for sequencing was CD8+ T cells sorted from blood. The receptors were sampled from a man in his forties or fifties in good health.

This clone turned up a few times. V usage is TRBV7-6 and J usage is TRBJ2-1; D is perhaps TRBD2 (6 bases). The CDR3 contains 15 residues. In germline, CDR1 is SGHVS, CDR2 FNYEAQ. V was shortened by 1 base and J by 6 bases, with 13 bases between the two germline ends. CDR3 in amino acids: CASSLERGGANEQFF. CDR3 sequence (DNA): TGTGCCAGCAGCTTAGAGCGCGGAGGGGCCAATGAGCAGTTCTTC.

This clone is a singleton in its sample. The genes are TRBV7-3 and TRBJ2-2, with 7 bases that match TRBD1. The CDR3 sequence is 18 residues long. From germline, CDR1 is SGHTA and CDR2 FQGTGA. Trimming removed 2 bases from V and 5 bases from J; junction bases left unmatched: 14. The CDR3 region has the DNA TGTGCCAGCAGCTTATTCCCCGAGGCAGGGGGTCGGACCGGGGAGCTGTTTTTT. Translating it yields CASSLFPEAGGRTGELFF.

This CDR3 reads CASKPGQGNYGYTF. CDR3 bases: TGCGCCAGCAAGCCGGGACAGGGGAACTATGGCTACACCTTC. The chain couples TRBV10-2 to TRBJ1-2; 10 positions match TRBD1. The CDR3 runs to 14 residues. The junction had 4 bases not matched to a gene; V was cut back by 7 bases and J by 2 bases. The germline V gene has CDR1 WSHSY and CDR2 SAAADI.

In its sample, this clone was seen a few times. This rearrangement joins TRBV6-4 to TRBJ2-7; D call uncertain. Germline V gene data show CDR1 as MRHNA and CDR2 as SNTAGT. V dropped 0 bases and J dropped 3 bases, with 12 bases sitting between them. The CDR3 covers 15 residues. Here the CDR3 DNA reads TGTGCCAGCAGTGACTCGGGTGTTGGAGACTACGAGCAGTACTTC. Amino acid sequence: CASSDSGVGDYEQYF.

The chain recombines TRBV11-1 with TRBJ2-7; the D gene is possibly TRBD1 (5 bases). Germline assignment: CDR1 SGHAT and CDR2 FQDESV (reference sequence). Deletions cut 5 bases from V and 0 bases from J, with 11 bases between. This CDR3 comprises 14 residues. The CDR3 region is CASSPRQISYEQYF. CDR3 nucleotide sequence: TGTGCCAGCAGCCCCCGACAGATCTCCTACGAGCAGTACTTC.

This chain's CDR3 is CASSLVAWDTGELFF. The DNA for the CDR3 is TGTGCCAGCAGCTTAGTCGCCTGGGACACCGGGGAGCTGTTTTTT. The V call is TRBV7-9, the J call TRBJ2-2, with D unresolved. The V gene's germline CDR1 is SEHNR and CDR2 FQNEAQ (reference sequence). The V gene lost 1 base and the J gene lost 3 bases, with 9 bases spanning the gap. CDR3 length: 15 amino acids.

The rearrangement joins TRBV7-2 to TRBJ2-6; 9 bases are shared with TRBD1. Germline CDR1 and CDR2: SGHTA and FQGNSA. There are 19 residues in the CDR3. V lost 1 base to trimming and J lost 1 base; unmatched junction nucleotides: 8. CDR3 region: CASSLVTGGEWSGANVLTF. The CDR3 DNA sequence: TGTGCCAGCAGCTTAGTTACAGGGGGCGAATGGTCTGGGGCCAACGTCCTGACTTTC.

The chain links TRBV10-3 to TRBJ2-2, with D perhaps TRBD2 (5 bases). Germline assignment: CDR1 ENHRY and CDR2 SYGVKD. Between the trimmed V and J ends, which lost 8 bases and 2 bases, there was a span of 24 bases. CDR3 length: 18 residues. CDR3 residues: CAISPILSARANTGELFF. In nucleotides, the CDR3 is TGTGCCATCTCCCCAATTCTTAGCGCACGAGCTAACACCGGGGAGCTGTTTTTT.